This T cell receptor (beta chain) was retrieved from a study of T cell repertoires in cytomegalovirus infection. In the study overall: An indication of both CMV infection and matching HLA type came from public TCR beta signatures.

TCRdb analysed the reads with MiXCR anew, one entry per CDR3 protein. The sample lists 250,000 or so distinct CDR3 sequences, about 17% occurring once. V dropped 0 bases and J dropped 0; count of bases not matched to a gene: 13. The CDR3 covers 19 residues. Germline values: CDR1 SGHRS, CDR2 YFSETQ. The sequenced sample was CD8+ T cells from PBMCs. This TCR was sampled from a human donor in good health (CMV status not recorded). Some clones in this sample may be carry-over from other donors' samples. This chain connects TRBV5-1 to TRBJ2-5, with 8 bases matching TRBD2. Here the CDR3 reads CASSLAAPWRGGNQETQYF. CDR3 nucleotides: TGCGCCAGCAGCTTGGCCGCCCCGTGGCGCGGGGGGAACCAAGAGACCCAGTACTTC.